This TCR beta chain was documented in a study of blood T cell repertoires in COVID-19. Whole-study context: Samples representing acute and convalescent COVID-19 were sourced from the United States, Italy and Spain. Sources were T cells, B-cell-depleted T cells, or PBMCs; the material itself was cDNA or gDNA.

Germline V gives CDR1 MNHNY, CDR2 SVGAGI (reference sequence). Trimming at V came to 3 bases and at J to 0 bases, leaving 1 base not matched to a gene. The length of the CDR3 is 14 residues. Methods used by the authors: Amplifying reference gene primers gave estimates of nucleated cell counts. Sequenced by immunoSEQ multiplex PCR; TCRdb stores in-frame clones only, minus some. Clone size and the V and J calls come from that table; the DNA yielded D and trimming. There are hundreds of thousands of clones in the sample; 82% occur only once, and roughly 12% lies in the top ten. The chain joins TRBV6-6 to TRBJ1-1; 7 nucleotides align to TRBD1. This clonotype originated in a woman aged 60 to 75 with active or convalescent COVID-19. What was sequenced was peripheral blood. CDR3: CASSYTGVNTEAFF. The CDR3 DNA reads as TGTGCCAGCAGTTATACAGGGGTGAACACTGAAGCTTTCTTT.